This TCR beta chain was identified during a study of blood T cell repertoires in COVID-19. Data came from immunoSEQ multiplex PCR; TCRdb stores just in-frame clones and leaves some out. The repertoire holds approximately 200,000 clones, with approximately 83% as singletons. Germline values: CDR1 SGHDT, CDR2 YYEEEE. This CDR3 comprises 13 residues. Trimming removed 10 bases at V and 0 bases at J, with 12 bases between. The rearrangement uses TRBV5-6 and TRBJ2-3; possible D gene TRBD2, 5 bases. The sample comprised PBMCs or T cells enriched from blood (not recorded which). This TCR was sampled from a man aged 40-49 years who had recovered from COVID-19. CDR3 sequence: CASGVVSTDTQYF. The CDR3 region has the DNA TGTGCCTCCGGGGTAGTAAGCACAGATACGCAGTATTTT.